This T cell receptor beta chain was identified during a study of T cells in Graves' hyperthyroidism and ophthalmopathy. Patients were excluded for uncontrolled infection, other autoimmune disease, pregnancy or lactation. Source material for PBMCs was over 8 ml fresh peripheral blood. Findings of the study overall: Blood held most thyroid clonotypes expanded above 0.001 frequency. Ophthalmopathy stood apart from stable hyperthyroidism in a 13 V-J model.

The TCR beta CDR3 regions underwent amplification using RNA transcripts as the source. The HTBI set primed first-round TCR CDR3 RT-PCR. TCRdb fed the multiplex PCR reads into MiXCR, producing one record per CDR3 protein. The sample has about 640,000 distinct CDR3 sequences, under 25% seen once. A note on this clonotype: What it binds is unknown.

Sequenced material: blood. The sequence derives from a man aged 25 to 40 with Graves' ophthalmopathy.

Written as DNA, the CDR3 is TGTGCCAGCCGACGGACTAGCGGGAGCAACGAGCAGTACTTC. Its translation: CASRRTSGSNEQYF. The gene calls are TRBV2 and TRBJ2-7; 13 nucleotides match TRBD2. V was pared by 8 bases and J by 5 bases, with 6 bases of the junction left unmatched. This CDR3 is 14 amino acids long. Germline V lookup: CDR1 SNHLY, CDR2 FYNNEI.